The 2 T cell receptor beta chains listed next were all sequenced from one sample in a study of blood T cell repertoires in COVID-19. The table came from immunoSEQ multiplex PCR; TCRdb's copy has only in-frame clones and leaves some out. The sample contains 90,000 to 140,000 clones, around 86% of which appear only once. Sequencing used peripheral blood. These receptors were obtained from a man older than 75 with acute or convalescent COVID-19.

The chain carries TRBV24-1 and TRBJ2-1; 8 bases are shared with TRBD1. The CDR3 is 14 amino acids. Trimming cost V 5 bases and J 7 bases; bases outside gene matches: 6. The germline V gene has CDR1 KGHDR and CDR2 SFDVKD. CDR3 coding DNA: TGTGCCACCAGTGTCAGGGGGCACCCAAATGAGCAGTTCTTC. It is translated as CATSVRGHPNEQFF.

V is TRBV11-2 and J is TRBJ1-2, with 10 positions matching TRBD1. CDR1 and CDR2 from the germline V gene are SGHAT and FQNNGV. The CDR3 covers 15 residues. V was pared by 1 base and J by 2 bases, with 1 base of the junction left unmatched. The CDR3 nucleotides read TGTGCCAGCAGCTTAGGGACAGGGGGGAACTATGGCTACACCTTC. It is translated as CASSLGTGGNYGYTF.